This TCR beta chain was documented in a study of blood T cell repertoires in COVID-19. Study-wide background: In each case, the material was cDNA or gDNA derived from T cells, B-cell-depleted T cells, or PBMCs.

In the original processing: Quantification of nucleated cells was approximated via reference gene primer amplification. Sequencing was performed with immunoSEQ multiplex PCR; in TCRdb, only in-frame clones are kept and a portion is missing. That table is the source of V, J and clone size, and D and trimming were worked out from the DNA. The sample has over 350,000 clones, approximately 90% seen once. Germline-derived CDR1 and CDR2 are MNHEY and SVGAGI. The CDR3 covers 14 residues. Trimming removed 5 bases from V and 4 bases from J, with 14 bases in between. The sequencing sample was made of peripheral blood. V and J are TRBV6-5 and TRBJ1-2; D is undetermined. The TCR sequence derives from a woman aged 25 to 39 with active or convalescent COVID-19. The CDR3 loop is CASSHPEEIYGYTF. The CDR3 coding sequence is TGTGCCAGCAGTCACCCAGAGGAGATCTATGGCTACACCTTC.